This TCR beta chain derives from a study of T cell responses to AZD1222 COVID-19 vaccine. Study findings and constraints: Most donors were white British, females outnumbered males, and clonal diversity was possibly underestimated. Dominant at 160-218 and 743-854, vaccine-associated CD4 TCRs also spanned spike. Baseline seropositives among AZD1222 recipients totaled only six or seven.

V lost 0 bases to trimming and J lost 0 bases, with 12 bases between them. The CDR3 runs 16 residues. Per germline, CDR1 MGHRA and CDR2 YSYEKL. On this clone: The antigen remains undetermined.

Clones were read by immunoSEQ multiplex PCR, and TCRdb kept only the in-frame ones, dropping some. The data hold about 130,000 clones, with about 94% observed a single time. Specimen: peripheral blood, collected on day 0 of AZD1222 vaccination. The chain joins TRBV4-1 to TRBJ2-7; TRBD2 might be the D (6 bases). The sequence came from an adult in good health. The CDR3 coding sequence is TGCGCCAGCAGCCAAGAGGGACTCGCGAGCTCCTACGAGCAGTACTTC. Protein sequence: CASSQEGLASSYEQYF.